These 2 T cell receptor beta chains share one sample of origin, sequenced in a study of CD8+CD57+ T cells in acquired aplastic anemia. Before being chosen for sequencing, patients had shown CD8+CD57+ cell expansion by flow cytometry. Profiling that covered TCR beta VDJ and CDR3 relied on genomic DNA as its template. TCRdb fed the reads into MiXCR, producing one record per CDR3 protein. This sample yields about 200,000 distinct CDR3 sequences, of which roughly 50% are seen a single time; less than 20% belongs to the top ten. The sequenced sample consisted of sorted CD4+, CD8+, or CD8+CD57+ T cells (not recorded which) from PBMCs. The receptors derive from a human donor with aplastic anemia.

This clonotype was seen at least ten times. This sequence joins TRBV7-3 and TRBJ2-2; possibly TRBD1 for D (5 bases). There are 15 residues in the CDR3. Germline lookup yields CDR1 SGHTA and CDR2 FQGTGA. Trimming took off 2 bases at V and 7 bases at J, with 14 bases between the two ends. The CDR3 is CASSLDSPEVGELFF. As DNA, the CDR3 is TGTGCCAGCAGCTTAGACAGCCCTGAGGTCGGGGAGCTGTTTTTT. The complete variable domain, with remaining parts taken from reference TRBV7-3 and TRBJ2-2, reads GAGVSQTPSNKVTEKGKYVELRCDPISGHTALYWYRQSLGQGPEFLIYFQGTGAADDSGLPNDRFFAVRPEGSVSTLKIQRTERGDSAVYLCASSLDSPEVGELFFGEGSRLTVL.

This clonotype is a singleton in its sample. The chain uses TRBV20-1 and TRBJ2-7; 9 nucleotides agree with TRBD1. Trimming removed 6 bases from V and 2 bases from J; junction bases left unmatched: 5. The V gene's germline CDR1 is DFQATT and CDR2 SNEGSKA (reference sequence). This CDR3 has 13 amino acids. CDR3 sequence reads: CSAVGQGPYEQYF. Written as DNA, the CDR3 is TGCAGTGCGGTGGGACAGGGACCCTACGAGCAGTACTTC.